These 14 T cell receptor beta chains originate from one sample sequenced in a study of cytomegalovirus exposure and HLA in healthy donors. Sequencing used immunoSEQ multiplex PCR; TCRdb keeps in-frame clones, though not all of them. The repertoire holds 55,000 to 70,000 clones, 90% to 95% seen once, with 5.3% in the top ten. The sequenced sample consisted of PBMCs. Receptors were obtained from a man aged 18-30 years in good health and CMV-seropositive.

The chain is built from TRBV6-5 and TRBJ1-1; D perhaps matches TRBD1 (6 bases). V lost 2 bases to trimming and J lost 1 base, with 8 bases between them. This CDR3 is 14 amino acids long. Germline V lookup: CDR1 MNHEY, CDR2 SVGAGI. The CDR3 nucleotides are TGTGCCAGCAGTTACGGGACACCGAACACTGAAGCTTTCTTT. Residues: CASSYGTPNTEAFF.

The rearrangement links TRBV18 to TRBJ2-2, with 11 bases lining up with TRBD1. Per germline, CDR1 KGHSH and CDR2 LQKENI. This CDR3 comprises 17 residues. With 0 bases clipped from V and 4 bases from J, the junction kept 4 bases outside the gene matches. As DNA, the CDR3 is TGTGCCAGCTCACCACCGAGGACAGGGGGCCTCACCGGGGAGCTGTTTTTT. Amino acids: CASSPPRTGGLTGELFF.

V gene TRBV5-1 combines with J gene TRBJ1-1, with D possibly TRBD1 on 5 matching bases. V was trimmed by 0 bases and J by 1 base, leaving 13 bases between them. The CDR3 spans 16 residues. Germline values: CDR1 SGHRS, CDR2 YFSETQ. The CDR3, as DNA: TGCGCCAGCAGCTTGGGGGGGGGTCAGAAGAACACTGAAGCTTTCTTT. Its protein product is CASSLGGGQKNTEAFF.

This chain's CDR3 is CASSLLAEETQYF. In DNA form, the CDR3 reads TGCGCCAGCAGCTTGCTAGCAGAAGAGACCCAGTACTTC. The chain carries TRBV5-1 and TRBJ2-5, with a weak D call TRBD2 (5 bases). The CDR3 length is 13 residues. V gave up 1 base and J gave up 3 bases, with 7 bases separating them. In germline, CDR1 is SGHRS, CDR2 YFSETQ.

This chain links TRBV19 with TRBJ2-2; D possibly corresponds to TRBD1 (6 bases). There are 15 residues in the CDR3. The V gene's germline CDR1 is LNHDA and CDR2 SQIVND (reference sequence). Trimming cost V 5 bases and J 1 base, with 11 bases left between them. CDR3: CASSRVGQNTGELFF. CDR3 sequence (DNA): TGTGCCAGTAGTCGTGTGGGACAGAACACCGGGGAGCTGTTTTTT.

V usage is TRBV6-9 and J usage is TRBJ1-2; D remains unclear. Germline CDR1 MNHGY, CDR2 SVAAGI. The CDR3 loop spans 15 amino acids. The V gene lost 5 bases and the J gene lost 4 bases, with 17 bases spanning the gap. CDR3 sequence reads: CASSPSGTPSYGYTF. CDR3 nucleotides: TGTGCCAGCAGTCCCTCAGGCACTCCTTCCTATGGCTACACCTTC.

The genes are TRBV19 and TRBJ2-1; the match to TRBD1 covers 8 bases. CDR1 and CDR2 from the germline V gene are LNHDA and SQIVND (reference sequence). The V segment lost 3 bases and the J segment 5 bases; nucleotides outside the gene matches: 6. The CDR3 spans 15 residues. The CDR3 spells CASSIGRTGNNEQFF. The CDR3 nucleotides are TGTGCCAGTAGTATTGGGAGGACAGGGAACAATGAGCAGTTCTTC.

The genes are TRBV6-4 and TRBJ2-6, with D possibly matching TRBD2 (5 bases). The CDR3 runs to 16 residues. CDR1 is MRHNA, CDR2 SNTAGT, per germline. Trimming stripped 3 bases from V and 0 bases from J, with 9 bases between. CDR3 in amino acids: CASSENGGSGANVLTF. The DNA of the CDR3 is TGTGCCAGCAGTGAAAACGGAGGCTCTGGGGCCAACGTCCTGACTTTC.

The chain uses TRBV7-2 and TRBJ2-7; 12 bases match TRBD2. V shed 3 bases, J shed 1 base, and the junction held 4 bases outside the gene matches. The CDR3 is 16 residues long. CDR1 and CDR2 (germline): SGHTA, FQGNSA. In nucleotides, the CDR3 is TGTGCCAGCAGCTTGCCGACTAGCGGGAGTTCCTACGAGCAGTACTTC. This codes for CASSLPTSGSSYEQYF.

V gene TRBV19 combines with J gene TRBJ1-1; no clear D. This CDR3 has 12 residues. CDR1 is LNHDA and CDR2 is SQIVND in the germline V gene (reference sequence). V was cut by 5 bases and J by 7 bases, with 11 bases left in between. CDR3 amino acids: CASSPEPGEAFF. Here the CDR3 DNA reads TGTGCCAGTAGTCCCGAGCCGGGTGAAGCTTTCTTT.

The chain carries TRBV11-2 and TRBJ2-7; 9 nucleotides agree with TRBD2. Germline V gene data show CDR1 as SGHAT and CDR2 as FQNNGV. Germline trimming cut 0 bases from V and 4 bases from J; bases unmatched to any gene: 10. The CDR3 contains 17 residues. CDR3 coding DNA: TGTGCCAGCAGCTTAGATCTGGGTAGCGGGAGACCTTACGAGCAGTACTTC. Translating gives CASSLDLGSGRPYEQYF.

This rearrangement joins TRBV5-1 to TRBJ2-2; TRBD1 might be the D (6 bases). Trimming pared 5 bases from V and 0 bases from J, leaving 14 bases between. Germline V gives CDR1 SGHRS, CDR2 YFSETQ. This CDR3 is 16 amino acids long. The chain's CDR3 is CASSRDTITNTGELFF. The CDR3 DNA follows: TGCGCCAGCAGTCGGGACACTATTACGAACACCGGGGAGCTGTTTTTT.

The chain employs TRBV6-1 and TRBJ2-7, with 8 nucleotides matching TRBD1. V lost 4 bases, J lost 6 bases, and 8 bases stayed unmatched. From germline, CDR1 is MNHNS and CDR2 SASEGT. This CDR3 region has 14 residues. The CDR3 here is CASSVDRVKGEQYF. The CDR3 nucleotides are TGTGCCAGCAGTGTGGACAGGGTAAAGGGCGAGCAGTACTTC.

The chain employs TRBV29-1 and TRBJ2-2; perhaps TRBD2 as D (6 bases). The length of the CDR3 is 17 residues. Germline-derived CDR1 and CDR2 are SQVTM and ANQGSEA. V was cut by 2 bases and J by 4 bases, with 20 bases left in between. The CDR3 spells CSVESLLGGRGTGELFF. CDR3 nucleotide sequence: TGCAGCGTTGAATCGTTGTTGGGGGGAAGGGGCACCGGGGAGCTGTTTTTT.